This is a list of T cell receptor beta chains from one sample in a study of response to subunit inactivated influenza vaccine. TCRdb used MiXCR to reprocess the RT-PCR reads, holding one entry per CDR3 protein. The data show 650,000 or so distinct CDR3 sequences, around 15% seen once. The sequences come from PBMCs from blood, collected 14 to 15 days before vaccination. The receptor source for this set is a man in his fifties or sixties who received an inactivated influenza vaccine. Each CDR3 is given with its conserved first and last residue. A D gene is named only where the DNA matches it firmly. Clone size is given for some rows only: seen once, a few or many times, or a class if the clone is expanded.

CDR3nt: TGCAGCGTTGTTGGGTTCGGACAATCGAACACTGAAGCTTTCTTT; CDR3aa: CSVVGFGQSNTEAFF; j_gene: TRBJ1-1; abundance: many; d_gene: NA; v_gene: TRBV29-1
CDR3nt: TGTGCCAGCAGCTCAACGGGACTACCTAACAATGAGCAGTTCTTC; CDR3aa: CASSSTGLPNNEQFF; j_gene: TRBJ2-1; abundance: NA; d_gene: TRBD2; v_gene: TRBV7-2
CDR3nt: TGTGCCAGCAGTCACGCCTGGGACAGCTACTACGAGCAGTACTTC; CDR3aa: CASSHAWDSYYEQYF; j_gene: TRBJ2-7; abundance: NA; d_gene: TRBD1; v_gene: TRBV6-2/TRBV6-3
CDR3nt: TGCAGTGCCACAGGGACAGGGCTGGAGACCCAGTACTTC; CDR3aa: CSATGTGLETQYF; j_gene: TRBJ2-5; abundance: few; d_gene: TRBD1; v_gene: TRBV20-1
CDR3nt: TGTGCCAGCAGTTGGAGGGAATTCCAGCCCCAGCATTTT; CDR3aa: CASSWREFQPQHF; j_gene: TRBJ1-5; abundance: few; d_gene: NA; v_gene: TRBV12-3/TRBV12-4
CDR3nt: TGCGCCAGCAGCGCTGGAGGGAACAGTTATGGCTACACCTTC; CDR3aa: CASSAGGNSYGYTF; j_gene: TRBJ1-2; abundance: few; d_gene: NA; v_gene: TRBV5-1
CDR3nt: TGCAGCGTTTCGAGTAAATTTTGGGGAAACACCATATATTTT; CDR3aa: CSVSSKFWGNTIYF; j_gene: TRBJ1-3; abundance: NA; d_gene: NA; v_gene: TRBV29-1
CDR3nt: TGTGCCAGCAGTTTCCCCTTGGGTAGCGGGAGCCACGAGCAGTACTTC; CDR3aa: CASSFPLGSGSHEQYF; j_gene: TRBJ2-7; abundance: NA; d_gene: TRBD2; v_gene: TRBV12-3/TRBV12-4
CDR3nt: TGTGCCAGCAGCCACGGGGGACAGGGACGTGGCTACACCTTC; CDR3aa: CASSHGGQGRGYTF; j_gene: TRBJ1-2; abundance: few; d_gene: TRBD1; v_gene: TRBV3-1
CDR3nt: TGCGCCAGCAGCTTGGCCACAGGGGGCACAGAGACCCAGTACTTC; CDR3aa: CASSLATGGTETQYF; j_gene: TRBJ2-5; abundance: NA; d_gene: TRBD1; v_gene: TRBV5-1
CDR3nt: TGTGCCAGCAGCTTTATGGACATTCAGTACTTC; CDR3aa: CASSFMDIQYF; j_gene: TRBJ2-4; abundance: few; d_gene: NA; v_gene: TRBV5-6
CDR3nt: TGTGCCATCAGGGGGACAGGGTTGAACGAGCAGTACTTC; CDR3aa: CAIRGTGLNEQYF; j_gene: TRBJ2-7; abundance: few; d_gene: TRBD1; v_gene: TRBV10-3
CDR3nt: TGTGCCAGCAGCTTAGACGCCCAGGGGGGGCAGTATTTT; CDR3aa: CASSLDAQGGQYF; j_gene: TRBJ2-3; abundance: NA; d_gene: NA; v_gene: TRBV7-2
CDR3nt: TGTGCCAGCAGCTTAGGCGGGACCGGGGAGCTGTTTTTT; CDR3aa: CASSLGGTGELFF; j_gene: TRBJ2-2; abundance: many; d_gene: NA; v_gene: TRBV5-1
CDR3nt: TGCGCCAGCAGTGAGCTGGGGGCCACCTATAATTCACCCCTCCACTTT; CDR3aa: CASSELGATYNSPLHF; j_gene: TRBJ1-6; abundance: few; d_gene: NA; v_gene: TRBV10-2
CDR3nt: TGCGCCAGCAGTGCTACTAATGAAAAACTGTTTTTT; CDR3aa: CASSATNEKLFF; j_gene: TRBJ1-4; abundance: few; d_gene: NA; v_gene: TRBV10-1
CDR3nt: TGTGCCAGCAGCCAAGAGGTAGCGGGATTATCAGATACGCAGTATTTT; CDR3aa: CASSQEVAGLSDTQYF; j_gene: TRBJ2-3; abundance: few; d_gene: TRBD2; v_gene: TRBV4-2
CDR3nt: TGTGCCAGCAGTGTTCAACAGAACACTGAAGCTTTCTTT; CDR3aa: CASSVQQNTEAFF; j_gene: TRBJ1-1; abundance: NA; d_gene: NA; v_gene: TRBV2
CDR3nt: TGTGCCAGCAGCACGACTAGCGGGAGGGTCGGGGAGCTGTTTTTT; CDR3aa: CASSTTSGRVGELFF; j_gene: TRBJ2-2; abundance: NA; d_gene: TRBD2; v_gene: TRBV7-9
CDR3nt: TGCAGTGCTAGAAGACAGGGTCTCACAGATACGCAGTATTTT; CDR3aa: CSARRQGLTDTQYF; j_gene: TRBJ2-3; abundance: NA; d_gene: TRBD1; v_gene: TRBV20-1
CDR3nt: TGTGCCAGCAGCCAAGACGCGGGGACCCAGTACTTC; CDR3aa: CASSQDAGTQYF; j_gene: TRBJ2-5; abundance: NA; d_gene: NA; v_gene: TRBV4-2
CDR3nt: TGCGCCAGCAGCCCCGAGGGGGAAAGGGGCGAGCAGTACTTC; CDR3aa: CASSPEGERGEQYF; j_gene: TRBJ2-7; abundance: few; d_gene: NA; v_gene: TRBV4-3
CDR3nt: TGTGCCAGCCGGCTTGGGCACCCGACGGTCTACGAGCAGTACTTC; CDR3aa: CASRLGHPTVYEQYF; j_gene: TRBJ2-7; abundance: few; d_gene: NA; v_gene: TRBV7-2
CDR3nt: TGCAGTGCTAGAGTTCACGGTGGCCCCTATGGAGCGTCGCTCGATACGCAGTATTTT; CDR3aa: CSARVHGGPYGASLDTQYF; j_gene: TRBJ2-3; abundance: NA; d_gene: NA; v_gene: TRBV20-1
CDR3nt: TGCAGTGCTAGAACCCCCGCTGGGTACGAGCAGTACTTC; CDR3aa: CSARTPAGYEQYF; j_gene: TRBJ2-7; abundance: NA; d_gene: NA; v_gene: TRBV20-1
CDR3nt: TGTGCCAGCAGTCGAAGCGGGCCGTCCTCCTACGAGCAGTACTTC; CDR3aa: CASSRSGPSSYEQYF; j_gene: TRBJ2-7; abundance: few; d_gene: NA; v_gene: TRBV6-1
CDR3nt: TGCAGTGCCTATAATTCCAAGGCGGACTATGGCTACACCTTC; CDR3aa: CSAYNSKADYGYTF; j_gene: TRBJ1-2; abundance: few; d_gene: NA; v_gene: TRBV20-1
CDR3nt: TGTGCCAGCACGGGTCGGGGAAACACTGAAGCTTTCTTT; CDR3aa: CASTGRGNTEAFF; j_gene: TRBJ1-1; abundance: NA; d_gene: NA; v_gene: TRBV6-2/TRBV6-3
CDR3nt: TGTGCCATCAGTGAGTCTGGGCAGTATGGCTACACCTTC; CDR3aa: CAISESGQYGYTF; j_gene: TRBJ1-2; abundance: few; d_gene: NA; v_gene: TRBV10-3
CDR3nt: TGCGCCAGCAGTGATAGGACTAGCAGCACAGATACGCAGTATTTT; CDR3aa: CASSDRTSSTDTQYF; j_gene: TRBJ2-3; abundance: few; d_gene: TRBD2; v_gene: TRBV10-2
CDR3nt: TGTGCCAGCAGCTTAGTTAGACGCGGAGGCTCCTACAATGAGCAGTTCTTC; CDR3aa: CASSLVRRGGSYNEQFF; j_gene: TRBJ2-1; abundance: few; d_gene: NA; v_gene: TRBV11-2
CDR3nt: TGTGCCAGCAGCCAAGGAGGGGACAGCTACGAGCAGTACTTC; CDR3aa: CASSQGGDSYEQYF; j_gene: TRBJ2-7; abundance: few; d_gene: TRBD1; v_gene: TRBV14
CDR3nt: TGTGCCACCAAACTAGCGAATTCCGAAGAGACCCAGTACTTC; CDR3aa: CATKLANSEETQYF; j_gene: TRBJ2-5; abundance: NA; d_gene: TRBD2; v_gene: TRBV15
CDR3nt: TGCAGTGCTCCTTTTGCTGACAGGGCTAACTATGGCTACACCTTC; CDR3aa: CSAPFADRANYGYTF; j_gene: TRBJ1-2; abundance: few; d_gene: TRBD1; v_gene: TRBV20-1
CDR3nt: TGTGCCAGCAGTTTAGCGCCCCCGACAGAGAGAGGCGGCTACACCTTC; CDR3aa: CASSLAPPTERGGYTF; j_gene: TRBJ1-2; abundance: NA; d_gene: NA; v_gene: TRBV12-3/TRBV12-4
CDR3nt: TGTGCCAGCAGCTTAGGTGGGGCCAGGGACGTTCACTTT; CDR3aa: CASSLGGARDVHF; j_gene: TRBJ1-6; abundance: NA; d_gene: NA; v_gene: TRBV7-2
CDR3nt: TGCAGTGCTATTCAGGGGTTCTACAATGAGCAGTTCTTC; CDR3aa: CSAIQGFYNEQFF; j_gene: TRBJ2-1; abundance: NA; d_gene: NA; v_gene: TRBV20-1
CDR3nt: TGTGCCAGCAGTGGACTAGACTACAATGAGCAGTTCTTC; CDR3aa: CASSGLDYNEQFF; j_gene: TRBJ2-1; abundance: NA; d_gene: NA; v_gene: TRBV2
CDR3nt: TGTGCCAGCAGCCCTACTTCTGGGGGGGCTTGGTACGAGCAGTACTTC; CDR3aa: CASSPTSGGAWYEQYF; j_gene: TRBJ2-7; abundance: NA; d_gene: NA; v_gene: TRBV14
CDR3nt: TGCGCCAGCAGCCCGTGGACAGGTTCGGATGAGCAGTTCTTC; CDR3aa: CASSPWTGSDEQFF; j_gene: TRBJ2-1; abundance: few; d_gene: TRBD1; v_gene: TRBV5-1
CDR3nt: TGTGCCAGCAGCTCCAAGCGGGGGGCCTACAATGAGCAGTTCTTC; CDR3aa: CASSSKRGAYNEQFF; j_gene: TRBJ2-1; abundance: NA; d_gene: TRBD2; v_gene: TRBV11-2
CDR3nt: TGTGCCAGCAGCACCTCCCGGGTTGAGGGGGCCAACGTCCTGACTTTC; CDR3aa: CASSTSRVEGANVLTF; j_gene: TRBJ2-6; abundance: few; d_gene: NA; v_gene: TRBV5-6
CDR3nt: TGTGCCACCAGTGACGCCCAGGGAGCGGGAGGTACCTACGAGCAGTACTTC; CDR3aa: CATSDAQGAGGTYEQYF; j_gene: TRBJ2-7; abundance: NA; d_gene: TRBD2; v_gene: TRBV24-1
CDR3nt: TGTGCCAGCAGCTTGGTCTCCGGCAGGGGGAACACCGGGGAGCTGTTTTTT; CDR3aa: CASSLVSGRGNTGELFF; j_gene: TRBJ2-2; abundance: few; d_gene: NA; v_gene: TRBV7-6
CDR3nt: TGTGCCAGCAGCTTGCCAAGCGGGGGGCGAGATACGCAGTATTTT; CDR3aa: CASSLPSGGRDTQYF; j_gene: TRBJ2-3; abundance: many; d_gene: TRBD2; v_gene: TRBV5-5
CDR3nt: TGCAGTGCTAGTCGACAGATAAACACTGAAGCTTTCTTT; CDR3aa: CSASRQINTEAFF; j_gene: TRBJ1-1; abundance: many; d_gene: NA; v_gene: TRBV20-1
CDR3nt: TGTGCCAGCAGCCAGCTACTCTATTACCAAGAGACCCAGTACTTC; CDR3aa: CASSQLLYYQETQYF; j_gene: TRBJ2-5; abundance: NA; d_gene: NA; v_gene: TRBV3-1
CDR3nt: TGCAGTGCTAGGGCGGACCCGAACACTGAAGCTTTCTTT; CDR3aa: CSARADPNTEAFF; j_gene: TRBJ1-1; abundance: many; d_gene: NA; v_gene: TRBV20-1
CDR3nt: TGCAGCGGGGGACAAGCTTACGAGCAGTACTTC; CDR3aa: CSGGQAYEQYF; j_gene: TRBJ2-7; abundance: many; d_gene: NA; v_gene: TRBV29-1
CDR3nt: TGTGCCAGCAGGAAGGATGGACAGGCGAACACCGGGGAGCTGTTTTTT; CDR3aa: CASRKDGQANTGELFF; j_gene: TRBJ2-2; abundance: NA; d_gene: TRBD1; v_gene: TRBV7-8
CDR3nt: TGTGCCATCAGTGAACAAGCAGGGGCCCGTACATCACCCCTCCACTTT; CDR3aa: CAISEQAGARTSPLHF; j_gene: TRBJ1-6; abundance: few; d_gene: NA; v_gene: TRBV10-3
CDR3nt: TGTGCCAGCAGCCCTCCTCGTGGAGGGTACAGCACAGATACGCAGTATTTT; CDR3aa: CASSPPRGGYSTDTQYF; j_gene: TRBJ2-3; abundance: NA; d_gene: NA; v_gene: TRBV12-3/TRBV12-4